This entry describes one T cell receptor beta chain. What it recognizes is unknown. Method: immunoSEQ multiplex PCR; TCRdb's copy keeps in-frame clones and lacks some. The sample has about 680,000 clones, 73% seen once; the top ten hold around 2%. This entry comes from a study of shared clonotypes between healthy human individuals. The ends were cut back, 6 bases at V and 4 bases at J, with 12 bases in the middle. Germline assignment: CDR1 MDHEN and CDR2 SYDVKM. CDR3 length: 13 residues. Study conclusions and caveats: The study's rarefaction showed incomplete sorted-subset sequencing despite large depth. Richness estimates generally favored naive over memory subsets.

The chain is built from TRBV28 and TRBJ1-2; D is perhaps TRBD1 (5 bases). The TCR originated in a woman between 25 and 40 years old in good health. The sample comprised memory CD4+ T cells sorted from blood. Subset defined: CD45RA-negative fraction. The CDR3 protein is CASRFRDGYGYTF. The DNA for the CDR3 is TGTGCCAGCAGGTTCCGGGACGGCTATGGCTACACCTTC.